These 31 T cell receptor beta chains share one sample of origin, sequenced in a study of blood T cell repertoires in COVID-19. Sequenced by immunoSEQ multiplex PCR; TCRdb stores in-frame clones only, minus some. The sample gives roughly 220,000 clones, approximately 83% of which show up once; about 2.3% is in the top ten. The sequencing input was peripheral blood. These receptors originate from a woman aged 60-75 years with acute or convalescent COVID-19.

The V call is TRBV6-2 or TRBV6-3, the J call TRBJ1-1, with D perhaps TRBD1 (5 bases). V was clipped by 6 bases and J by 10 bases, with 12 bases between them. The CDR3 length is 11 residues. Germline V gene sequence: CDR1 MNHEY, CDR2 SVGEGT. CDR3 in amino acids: CASSRGGGAFF. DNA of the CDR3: TGTGCCAGCAGCCGCGGGGGGGGAGCTTTCTTT.

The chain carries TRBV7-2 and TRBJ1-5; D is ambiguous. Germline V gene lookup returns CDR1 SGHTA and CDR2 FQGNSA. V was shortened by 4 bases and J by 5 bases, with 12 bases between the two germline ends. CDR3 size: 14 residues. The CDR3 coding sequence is TGTGCCAGCAGCTCATACACGGGATATCAGCCCCAGCATTTT. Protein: CASSSYTGYQPQHF. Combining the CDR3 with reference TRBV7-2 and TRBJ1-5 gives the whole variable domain GAGVSQSPSNKVTEKGKDVELRCDPISGHTALYWYRQSLGQGLEFLIYFQGNSAPDKSGLPSDRFSAERTGGSVSTLTIQRTQQEDSAVYLCASSSYTGYQPQHFGDGTRLSIL.

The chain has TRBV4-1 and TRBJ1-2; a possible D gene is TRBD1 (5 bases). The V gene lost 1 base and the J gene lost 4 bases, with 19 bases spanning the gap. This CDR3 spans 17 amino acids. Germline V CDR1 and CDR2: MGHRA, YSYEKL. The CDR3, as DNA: TGCGCCAGCAGCCAAGTCCGGGGGACCGGTAATCTCTATGGCTACACCTTC. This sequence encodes CASSQVRGTGNLYGYTF.

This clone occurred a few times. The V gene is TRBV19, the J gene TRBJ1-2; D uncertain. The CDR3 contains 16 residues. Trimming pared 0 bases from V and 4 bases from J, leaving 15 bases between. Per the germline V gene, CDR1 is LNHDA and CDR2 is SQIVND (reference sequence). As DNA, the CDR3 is TGTGCCAGTAGTATAGATCACGAGGTATGGAGCTATGGCTACACCTTC. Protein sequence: CASSIDHEVWSYGYTF.

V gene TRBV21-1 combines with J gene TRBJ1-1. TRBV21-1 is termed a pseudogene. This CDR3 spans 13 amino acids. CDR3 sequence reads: CASLGGVGTEAFF. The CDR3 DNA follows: TGTGCCTCCCTAGGAGGGGTTGGCACTGAAGCTTTCTTT.

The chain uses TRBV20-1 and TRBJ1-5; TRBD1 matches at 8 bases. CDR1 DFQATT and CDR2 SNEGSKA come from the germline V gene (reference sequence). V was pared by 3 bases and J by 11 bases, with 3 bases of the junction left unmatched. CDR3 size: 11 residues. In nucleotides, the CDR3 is TGCAGTGCTAGGACAGGGGAAGCCCAGCATTTT. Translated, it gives CSARTGEAQHF.

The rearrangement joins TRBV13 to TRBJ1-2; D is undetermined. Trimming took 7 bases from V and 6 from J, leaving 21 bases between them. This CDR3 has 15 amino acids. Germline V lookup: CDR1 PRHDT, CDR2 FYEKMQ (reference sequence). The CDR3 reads CASTPSGWNRDGYTF. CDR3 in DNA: TGTGCCAGCACCCCCTCCGGATGGAACAGAGATGGCTACACCTTC. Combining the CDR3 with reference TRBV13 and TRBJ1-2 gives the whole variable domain AAGVIQSPRHLIKEKRETATLKCYPIPRHDTVYWYQQGPGQDPQFLISFYEKMQSDKGSIPDRFSAQQFSDYHSELNMSSLELGDSALYFCASTPSGWNRDGYTFGSGTRLTVV.

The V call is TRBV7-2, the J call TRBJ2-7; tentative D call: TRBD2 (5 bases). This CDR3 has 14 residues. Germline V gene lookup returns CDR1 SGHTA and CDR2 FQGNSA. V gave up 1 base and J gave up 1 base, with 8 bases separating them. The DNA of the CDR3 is TGTGCCAGCAGCTTAGGAGGGCAGTCCTACGAGCAGTACTTC. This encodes CASSLGGQSYEQYF.

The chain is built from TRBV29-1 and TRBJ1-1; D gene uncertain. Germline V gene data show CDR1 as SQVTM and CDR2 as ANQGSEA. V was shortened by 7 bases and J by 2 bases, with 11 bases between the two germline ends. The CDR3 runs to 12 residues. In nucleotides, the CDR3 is TGCAGCGCCAGGCCTTCTAACACTGAAGCTTTCTTT. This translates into CSARPSNTEAFF. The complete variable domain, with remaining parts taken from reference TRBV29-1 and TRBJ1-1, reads SAVISQKPSRDICQRGTSLTIQCQVDSQVTMMFWYRQQPGQSLTLIATANQGSEATYESGFVIDKFPISRPNLTFSTLTVSNMSPEDSSIYLCSARPSNTEAFFGQGTRLTVV.

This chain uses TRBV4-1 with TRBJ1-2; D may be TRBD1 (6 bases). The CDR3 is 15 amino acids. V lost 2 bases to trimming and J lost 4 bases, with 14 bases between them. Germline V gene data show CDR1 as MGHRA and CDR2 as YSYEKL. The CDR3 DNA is TGCGCCAGCAGCCAATGGGGGGGCGGAGGCTATGGCTACACCTTC. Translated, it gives CASSQWGGGGYGYTF.

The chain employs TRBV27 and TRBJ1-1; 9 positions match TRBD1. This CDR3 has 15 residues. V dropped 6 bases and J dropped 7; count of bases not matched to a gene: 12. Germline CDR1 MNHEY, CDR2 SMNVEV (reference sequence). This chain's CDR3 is CASSTGGSISGEAFF. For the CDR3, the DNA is TGTGCCAGCAGCACAGGGGGCTCGATCTCGGGTGAAGCTTTCTTT.

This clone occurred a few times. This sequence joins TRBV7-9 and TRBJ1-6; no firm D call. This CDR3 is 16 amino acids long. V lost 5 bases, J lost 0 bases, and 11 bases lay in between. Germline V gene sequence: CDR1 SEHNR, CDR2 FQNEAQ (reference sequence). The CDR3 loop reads CASSPTVSSYNSPLHF. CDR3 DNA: TGTGCCAGCAGCCCAACAGTGAGCTCCTATAATTCACCCCTCCACTTT.

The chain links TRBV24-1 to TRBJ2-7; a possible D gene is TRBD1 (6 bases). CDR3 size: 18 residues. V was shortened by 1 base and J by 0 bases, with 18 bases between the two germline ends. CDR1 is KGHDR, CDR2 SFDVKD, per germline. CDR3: CATSDFDRSYRSSYEQYF. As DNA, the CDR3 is TGTGCCACCAGTGATTTTGACAGGTCCTATCGTAGCTCCTACGAGCAGTACTTC.

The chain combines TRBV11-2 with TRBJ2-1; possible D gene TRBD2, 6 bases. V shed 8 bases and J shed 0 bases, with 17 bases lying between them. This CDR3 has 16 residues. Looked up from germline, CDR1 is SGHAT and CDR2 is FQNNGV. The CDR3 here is CASLAGTVSSYNEQFF. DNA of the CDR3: TGTGCCAGCTTGGCCGGGACTGTAAGCTCCTACAATGAGCAGTTCTTC.

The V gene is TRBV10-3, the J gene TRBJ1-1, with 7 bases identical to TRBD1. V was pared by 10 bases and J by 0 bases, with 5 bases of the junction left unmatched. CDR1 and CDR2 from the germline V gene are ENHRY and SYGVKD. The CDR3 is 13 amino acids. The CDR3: CATETGLNTEAFF. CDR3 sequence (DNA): TGTGCCACCGAGACAGGGCTGAACACTGAAGCTTTCTTT.

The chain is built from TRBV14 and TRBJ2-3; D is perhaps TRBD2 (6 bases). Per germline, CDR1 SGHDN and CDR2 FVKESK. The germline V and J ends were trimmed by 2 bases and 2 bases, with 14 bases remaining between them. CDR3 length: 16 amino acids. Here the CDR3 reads CASSQYRGTYTDTQYF. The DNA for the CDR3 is TGTGCCAGCAGCCAATACCGGGGGACCTACACAGATACGCAGTATTTT.

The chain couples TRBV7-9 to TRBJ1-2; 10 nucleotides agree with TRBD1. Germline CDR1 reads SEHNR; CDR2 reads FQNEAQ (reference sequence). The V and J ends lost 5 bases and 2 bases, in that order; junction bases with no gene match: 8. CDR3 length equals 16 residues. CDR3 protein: CASSRKTGGENYGYTF. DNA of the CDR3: TGTGCCAGCAGCCGAAAGACAGGGGGCGAAAACTATGGCTACACCTTC.

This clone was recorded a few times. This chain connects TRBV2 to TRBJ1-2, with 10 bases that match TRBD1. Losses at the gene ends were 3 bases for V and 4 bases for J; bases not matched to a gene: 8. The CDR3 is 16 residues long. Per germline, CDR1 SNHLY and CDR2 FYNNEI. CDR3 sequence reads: CASSDGGQGVFYGYTF. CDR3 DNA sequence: TGTGCCAGCAGTGATGGAGGACAGGGGGTTTTCTATGGCTACACCTTC.

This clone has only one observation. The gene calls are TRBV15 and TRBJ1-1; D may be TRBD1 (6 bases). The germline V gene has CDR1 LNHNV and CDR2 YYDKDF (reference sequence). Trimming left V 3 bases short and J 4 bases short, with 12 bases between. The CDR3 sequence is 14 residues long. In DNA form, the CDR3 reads TGTGCCACCAGCAGTCAGACAGGTTCCACTGAAGCTTTCTTT. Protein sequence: CATSSQTGSTEAFF.

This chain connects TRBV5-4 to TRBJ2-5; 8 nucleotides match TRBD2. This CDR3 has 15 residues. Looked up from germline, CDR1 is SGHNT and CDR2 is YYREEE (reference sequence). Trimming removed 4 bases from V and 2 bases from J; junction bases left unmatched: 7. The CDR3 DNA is TGTGCCAGCAGCGCTTCTCTAGCGGGTCAAGAGACCCAGTACTTC. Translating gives CASSASLAGQETQYF.

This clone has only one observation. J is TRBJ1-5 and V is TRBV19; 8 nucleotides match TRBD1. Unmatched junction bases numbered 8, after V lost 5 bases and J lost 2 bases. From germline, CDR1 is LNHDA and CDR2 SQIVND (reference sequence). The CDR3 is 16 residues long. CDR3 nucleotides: TGTGCCAGTAGTTTACAGGGGGAACCTGGCAATCAGCCCCAGCATTTT. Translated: CASSLQGEPGNQPQHF.

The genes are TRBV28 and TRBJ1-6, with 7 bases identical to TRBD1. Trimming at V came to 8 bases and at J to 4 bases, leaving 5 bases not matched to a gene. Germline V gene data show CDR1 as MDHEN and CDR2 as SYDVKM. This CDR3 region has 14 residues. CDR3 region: CASGQAEYNSPLHF. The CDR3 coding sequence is TGTGCCAGCGGACAGGCTGAATATAATTCACCCCTCCACTTT.

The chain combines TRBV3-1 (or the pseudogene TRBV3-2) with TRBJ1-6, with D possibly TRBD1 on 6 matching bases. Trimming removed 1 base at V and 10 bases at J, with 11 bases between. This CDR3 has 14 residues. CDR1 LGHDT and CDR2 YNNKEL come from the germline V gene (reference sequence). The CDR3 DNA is TGTGCCAGCAGCCAAGGACAGGCAAGGTCACCCCTCCACTTT. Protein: CASSQGQARSPLHF.

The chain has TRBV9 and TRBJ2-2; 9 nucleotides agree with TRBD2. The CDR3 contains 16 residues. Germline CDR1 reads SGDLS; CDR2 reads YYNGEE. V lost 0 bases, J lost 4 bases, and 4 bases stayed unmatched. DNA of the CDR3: TGTGCCAGCAGCGTAGTGAGCGGGGGGCTCACCGGGGAGCTGTTTTTT. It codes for CASSVVSGGLTGELFF.

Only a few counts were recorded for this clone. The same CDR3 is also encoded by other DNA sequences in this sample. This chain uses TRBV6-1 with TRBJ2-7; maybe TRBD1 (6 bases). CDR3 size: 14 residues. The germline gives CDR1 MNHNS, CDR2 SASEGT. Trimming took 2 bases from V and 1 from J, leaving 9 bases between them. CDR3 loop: CASSELGQSYEQYF. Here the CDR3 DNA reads TGTGCCAGCAGTGAACTTGGACAGTCCTACGAGCAGTACTTC.

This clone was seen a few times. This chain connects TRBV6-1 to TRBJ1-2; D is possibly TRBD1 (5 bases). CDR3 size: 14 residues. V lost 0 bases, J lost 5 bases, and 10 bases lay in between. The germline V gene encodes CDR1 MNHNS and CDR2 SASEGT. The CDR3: CASSEALSGYGYTF. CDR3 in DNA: TGTGCCAGCAGTGAAGCGCTGTCAGGGTATGGCTACACCTTC.

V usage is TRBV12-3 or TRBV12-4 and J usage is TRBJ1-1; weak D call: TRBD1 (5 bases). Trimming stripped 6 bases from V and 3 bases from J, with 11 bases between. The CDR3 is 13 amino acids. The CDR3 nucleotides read TGTGCCAGCAGGGAAGTCAGGGACACTGAAGCTTTCTTT. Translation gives CASREVRDTEAFF.

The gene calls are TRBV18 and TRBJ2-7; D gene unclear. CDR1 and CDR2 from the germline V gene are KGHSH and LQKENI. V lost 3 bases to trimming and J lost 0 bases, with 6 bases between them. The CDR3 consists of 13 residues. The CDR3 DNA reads TGTGCCAGCTCACCCCCTAGCTCCTACGAGCAGTACTTC. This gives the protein CASSPPSSYEQYF.

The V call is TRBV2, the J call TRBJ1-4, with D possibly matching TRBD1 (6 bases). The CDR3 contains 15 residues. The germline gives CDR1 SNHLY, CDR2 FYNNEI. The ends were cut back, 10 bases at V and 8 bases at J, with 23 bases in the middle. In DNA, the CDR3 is TGTGCCAACCGGGACACAAAGCGGGGGAGAGAAAAACTGTTTTTT. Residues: CANRDTKRGREKLFF.

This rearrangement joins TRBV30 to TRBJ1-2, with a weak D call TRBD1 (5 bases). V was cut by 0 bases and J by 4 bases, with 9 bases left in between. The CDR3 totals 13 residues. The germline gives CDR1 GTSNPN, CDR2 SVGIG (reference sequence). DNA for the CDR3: TGTGCCTGGAGTGTACAGGCTCGCTATGGCTACACCTTC. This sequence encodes CAWSVQARYGYTF.

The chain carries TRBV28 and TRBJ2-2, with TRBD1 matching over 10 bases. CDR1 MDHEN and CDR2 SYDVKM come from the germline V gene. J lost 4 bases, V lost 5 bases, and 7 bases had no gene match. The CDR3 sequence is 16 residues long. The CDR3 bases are TGTGCCAGCAGTGTACCGGGACAGGGGCGCACCGGGGAGCTGTTTTTT. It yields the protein CASSVPGQGRTGELFF. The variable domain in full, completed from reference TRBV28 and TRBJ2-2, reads DVKVTQSSRYLVKRTGEKVFLECVQDMDHENMFWYRQDPGLGLRLIYFSYDVKMKEKGDIPEGYSVSREKKERFSLILESASTNQTSMYLCASSVPGQGRTGELFFGEGSRLTVL.